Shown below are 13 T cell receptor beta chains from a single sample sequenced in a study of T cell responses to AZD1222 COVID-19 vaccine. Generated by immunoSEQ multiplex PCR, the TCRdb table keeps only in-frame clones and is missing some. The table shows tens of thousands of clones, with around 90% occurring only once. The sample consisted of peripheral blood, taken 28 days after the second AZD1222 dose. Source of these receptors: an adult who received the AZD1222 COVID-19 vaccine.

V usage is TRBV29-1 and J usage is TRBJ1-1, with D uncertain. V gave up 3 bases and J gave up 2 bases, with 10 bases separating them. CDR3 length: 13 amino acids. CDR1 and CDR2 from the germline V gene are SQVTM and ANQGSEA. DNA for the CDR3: TGCAGCGTTGACAGGAACCCCAACACTGAAGCTTTCTTT. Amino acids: CSVDRNPNTEAFF.

The CDR3 loop is CASSLEGGYEQYF. DNA for the CDR3: TGTGCCAGCAGCCTCGAGGGGGGTTACGAGCAGTACTTC. The V and J genes are TRBV12-3 or TRBV12-4 and TRBJ2-7, with D perhaps being TRBD1 or TRBD2 (6 bases each). Trimming removed 6 bases at V and 4 bases at J, with 13 bases between. CDR3 size: 13 residues.

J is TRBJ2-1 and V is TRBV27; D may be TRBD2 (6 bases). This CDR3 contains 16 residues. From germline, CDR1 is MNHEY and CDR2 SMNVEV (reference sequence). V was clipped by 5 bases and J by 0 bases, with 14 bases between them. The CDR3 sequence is CASSPRRDDSYNEQFF. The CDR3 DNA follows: TGTGCCAGCAGTCCGAGGCGGGACGACTCCTACAATGAGCAGTTCTTC.

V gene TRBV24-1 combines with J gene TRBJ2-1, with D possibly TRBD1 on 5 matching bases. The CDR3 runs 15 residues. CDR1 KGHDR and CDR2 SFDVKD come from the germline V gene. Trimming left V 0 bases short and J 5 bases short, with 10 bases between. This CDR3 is CATSDLHTGNNEQFF. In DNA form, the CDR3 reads TGTGCCACCAGTGATTTGCACACAGGAAACAATGAGCAGTTCTTC.

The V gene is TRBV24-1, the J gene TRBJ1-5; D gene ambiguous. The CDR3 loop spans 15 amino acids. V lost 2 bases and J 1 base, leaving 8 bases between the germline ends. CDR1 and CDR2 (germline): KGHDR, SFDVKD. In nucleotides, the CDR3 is TGTGCCACCAGTGATTCGGGTTTAAGCAATCAGCCCCAGCATTTT. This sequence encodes CATSDSGLSNQPQHF.

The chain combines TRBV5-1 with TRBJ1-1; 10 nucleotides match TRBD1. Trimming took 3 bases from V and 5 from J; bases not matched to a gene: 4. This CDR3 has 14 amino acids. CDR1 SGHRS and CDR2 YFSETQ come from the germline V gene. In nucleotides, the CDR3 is TGCGCCAGCAGCTGGACAGGGGGTAATACTGAAGCTTTCTTT. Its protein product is CASSWTGGNTEAFF. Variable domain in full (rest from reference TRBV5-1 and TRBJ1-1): KAGVTQTPRYLIKTRGQQVTLSCSPISGHRSVSWYQQTPGQGLQFLFEYFSETQRNKGNFPGRFSGRQFSNSRSEMNVSTLELGDSALYLCASSWTGGNTEAFFGQGTRLTVV.

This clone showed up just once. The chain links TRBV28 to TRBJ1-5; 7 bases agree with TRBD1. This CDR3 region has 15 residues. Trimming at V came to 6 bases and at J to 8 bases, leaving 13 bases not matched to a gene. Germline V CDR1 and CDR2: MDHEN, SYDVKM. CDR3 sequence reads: CASSPRGSGVKPQHF. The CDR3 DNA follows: TGTGCCAGCAGCCCCAGGGGGAGTGGAGTAAAGCCCCAGCATTTT.

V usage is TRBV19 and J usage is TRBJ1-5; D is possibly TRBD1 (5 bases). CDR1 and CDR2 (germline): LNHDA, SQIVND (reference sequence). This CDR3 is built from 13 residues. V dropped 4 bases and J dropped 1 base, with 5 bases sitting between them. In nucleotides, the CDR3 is TGTGCCAGTAGTACAGGGAGCAATCAGCCCCAGCATTTT. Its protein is CASSTGSNQPQHF.

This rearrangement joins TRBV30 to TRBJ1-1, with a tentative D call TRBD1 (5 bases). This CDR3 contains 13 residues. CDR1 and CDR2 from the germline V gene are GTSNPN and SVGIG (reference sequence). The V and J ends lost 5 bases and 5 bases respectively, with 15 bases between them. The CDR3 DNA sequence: TGTGCCTGGGCCGTGGTCAGGGAGACTGAAGCTTTCTTT. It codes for CAWAVVRETEAFF.

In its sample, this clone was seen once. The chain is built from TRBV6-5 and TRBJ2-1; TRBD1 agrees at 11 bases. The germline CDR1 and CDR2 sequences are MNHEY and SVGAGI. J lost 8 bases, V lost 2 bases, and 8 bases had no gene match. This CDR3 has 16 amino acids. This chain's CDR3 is CASSYQRGTGGDEQFF. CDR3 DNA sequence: TGTGCCAGCAGTTACCAGAGGGGGACAGGGGGTGATGAGCAGTTCTTC.

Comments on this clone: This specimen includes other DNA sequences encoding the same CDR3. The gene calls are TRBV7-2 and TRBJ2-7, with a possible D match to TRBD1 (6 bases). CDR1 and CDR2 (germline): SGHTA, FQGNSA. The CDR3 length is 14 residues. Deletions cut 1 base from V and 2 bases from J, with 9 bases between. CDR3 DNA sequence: TGTGCCAGCAGCTTAGGGCAGGGGACCTACGAGCAGTACTTC. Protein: CASSLGQGTYEQYF.

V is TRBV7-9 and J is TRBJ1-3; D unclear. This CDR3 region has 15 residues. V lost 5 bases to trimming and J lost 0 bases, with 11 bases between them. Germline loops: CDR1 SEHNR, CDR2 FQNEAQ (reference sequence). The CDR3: CASSPSEGSGNTIYF. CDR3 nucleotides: TGTGCCAGCAGCCCTAGCGAAGGCTCTGGAAACACCATATATTTT. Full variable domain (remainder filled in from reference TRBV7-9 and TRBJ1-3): DTGVSQNPRHKITKRGQNVTFRCDPISEHNRLYWYRQTLGQGPEFLTYFQNEAQLEKSRLLSDRFSAERPKGSFSTLEIQRTEQGDSAMYLCASSPSEGSGNTIYFGEGSWLTVV.

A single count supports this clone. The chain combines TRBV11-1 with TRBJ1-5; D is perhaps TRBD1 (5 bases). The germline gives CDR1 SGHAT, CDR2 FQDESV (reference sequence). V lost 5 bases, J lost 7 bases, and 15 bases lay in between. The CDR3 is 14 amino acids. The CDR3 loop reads CASSRARGTQPQHF. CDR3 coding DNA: TGTGCCAGCAGCCGGGCCCGGGGCACGCAGCCCCAGCATTTT.